A selection of T cell receptor beta chains follows, all from one sample in a study of molecular identifiers for immune sequencing clone quantification. TCRdb re-analysed the PCR reads in MiXCR, keeping a single row per CDR3 protein. The sample records 45,000 to 60,000 distinct CDR3 sequences, roughly 36% being singletons. Sequenced material: naive CD8+ T cells from blood, with Jurkat cell RNA spiked in. These receptors came from a human donor in good health. Some libraries in this study had Jurkat cell RNA spiked in. CDR3s include the opening cysteine and the closing phenylalanine or tryptophan. The D gene is left open where the match is weak. Some rows mark clone size as missing; the rest say once, few, many or name a class of expanded clone.

clone_size: -; d_call: -; v_call: TRBV27; j_call: TRBJ1-4; cdr3_aa: CASSLAQSNEKLFF; cdr3_nt: TGTGCCAGCAGTTTAGCACAGTCTAATGAAAAACTGTTTTTT
clone_size: -; d_call: -; v_call: TRBV27; j_call: TRBJ2-5; cdr3_aa: CASSSGLQEPQYF; cdr3_nt: TGTGCCAGCAGTTCTGGCCTCCAAGAGCCCCAGTACTTC
clone_size: -; d_call: -; v_call: TRBV19; j_call: TRBJ2-1; cdr3_aa: CASSPRVPEEEQFF; cdr3_nt: TGTGCCAGTAGTCCCCGGGTCCCAGAGGAGGAGCAGTTCTTC
clone_size: -; d_call: -; v_call: TRBV28; j_call: TRBJ2-7; cdr3_aa: CASSSDYTVGEYEQYF; cdr3_nt: TGTGCCAGCAGTTCCGACTACACGGTTGGGGAATACGAGCAGTACTTC
clone_size: -; d_call: -; v_call: TRBV7-6; j_call: TRBJ2-3; cdr3_aa: CASSLGADSDTQIF; cdr3_nt: TGTGCCAGCAGCTTAGGTGCAGACTCAGATACGCAGATTTTT
clone_size: -; d_call: -; v_call: TRBV27; j_call: TRBJ1-2; cdr3_aa: CATSSGGRPYGYTF; cdr3_nt: TGTGCCACAAGCAGTGGGGGCAGACCCTATGGCTACACCTTC
clone_size: few; d_call: TRBD1; v_call: TRBV3-1; j_call: TRBJ1-1; cdr3_aa: CASRQGENTEAFF; cdr3_nt: TGTGCCAGCAGACAGGGGGAGAACACTGAAGCTTTCTTT
clone_size: many; d_call: -; v_call: TRBV28; j_call: TRBJ1-1; cdr3_aa: CASSLSGGTMNTEAFF; cdr3_nt: TGTGCCAGCAGTTTATCAGGTGGGACGATGAACACTGAAGCTTTCTTT
clone_size: -; d_call: TRBD1; v_call: TRBV7-9; j_call: TRBJ2-1; cdr3_aa: CASSPLAGQGLRPSSYNEQFF; cdr3_nt: TGTGCCAGCAGCCCCCTCGCGGGACAGGGTTTGCGACCGAGCTCCTACAATGAGCAGTTCTTC
clone_size: -; d_call: -; v_call: TRBV2; j_call: TRBJ2-7; cdr3_aa: CASSDPLKAHEQYF; cdr3_nt: TGTGCCAGCAGTGATCCGCTTAAGGCGCACGAGCAGTACTTC
clone_size: -; d_call: -; v_call: TRBV24-1; j_call: TRBJ2-2; cdr3_aa: CATSPPNTGELFF; cdr3_nt: TGTGCCACCAGTCCTCCGAACACCGGGGAGCTGTTTTTT
clone_size: few; d_call: -; v_call: TRBV6-6; j_call: TRBJ2-7; cdr3_aa: CASSSPLRSPALEQYF; cdr3_nt: TGTGCCAGCAGTTCCCCCCTCCGATCCCCTGCCCTCGAGCAGTACTTC
clone_size: few; d_call: -; v_call: TRBV4-3; j_call: TRBJ2-1; cdr3_aa: CASSPRQGGRDEQFF; cdr3_nt: TGCGCCAGCAGCCCCCGACAGGGAGGAAGGGATGAGCAGTTCTTC
clone_size: -; d_call: -; v_call: TRBV4-1; j_call: TRBJ2-3; cdr3_aa: CASSRVEYRTDTQYF; cdr3_nt: TGCGCCAGCAGTCGGGTAGAGTACCGTACAGATACGCAGTATTTT
clone_size: -; d_call: TRBD1; v_call: TRBV12-3/TRBV12-4; j_call: TRBJ2-1; cdr3_aa: CASSLNSGTGKFF; cdr3_nt: TGTGCCAGCAGTTTAAACTCCGGGACAGGGAAATTCTTC
clone_size: many; d_call: -; v_call: TRBV29-1; j_call: TRBJ2-3; cdr3_aa: CSALARGRDSTDTQYF; cdr3_nt: TGCAGCGCCCTGGCCCGGGGACGGGATTCCACAGATACGCAGTATTTT
clone_size: -; d_call: -; v_call: TRBV6-6; j_call: TRBJ1-5; cdr3_aa: CASSTGGAFQPQHF; cdr3_nt: TGTGCCAGCTCGACCGGGGGGGCTTTTCAGCCCCAGCATTTT
clone_size: few; d_call: -; v_call: TRBV29-1; j_call: TRBJ2-7; cdr3_aa: CSVEEVQTYEQYF; cdr3_nt: TGCAGCGTTGAAGAGGTACAGACCTACGAGCAGTACTTC
clone_size: many; d_call: -; v_call: TRBV20-1; j_call: TRBJ1-1; cdr3_aa: CSATDGTNTEAFF; cdr3_nt: TGCAGTGCTACGGACGGGACGAACACTGAAGCTTTCTTT
clone_size: -; d_call: TRBD2; v_call: TRBV19; j_call: TRBJ2-1; cdr3_aa: CASGRGGRYNEQFF; cdr3_nt: TGTGCCAGTGGTCGGGGGGGGCGCTACAATGAGCAGTTCTTC
clone_size: many; d_call: TRBD2; v_call: TRBV28; j_call: TRBJ2-3; cdr3_aa: CASSFSAGATQYF; cdr3_nt: TGTGCCAGCAGTTTTTCAGCGGGAGCTACGCAGTATTTT
clone_size: -; d_call: TRBD1; v_call: TRBV27; j_call: TRBJ1-5; cdr3_aa: CASGQGAGQPQHF; cdr3_nt: TGTGCCAGCGGACAGGGGGCAGGTCAGCCCCAGCATTTT
clone_size: many; d_call: -; v_call: TRBV12-3/TRBV12-4; j_call: TRBJ2-4; cdr3_aa: CASSFGLVKNIQYF; cdr3_nt: TGTGCCAGCAGTTTCGGGCTAGTCAAAAACATTCAGTACTTC
clone_size: -; d_call: -; v_call: TRBV2; j_call: TRBJ2-5; cdr3_aa: CASGEGSLETQCF; cdr3_nt: TGTGCCAGCGGTGAGGGATCGCTAGAGACCCAGTGCTTC
clone_size: -; d_call: TRBD2; v_call: TRBV9; j_call: TRBJ2-1; cdr3_aa: CASSATGTSKNEPYNEQFF; cdr3_nt: TGTGCCAGCAGCGCTACCGGGACTAGTAAAAACGAGCCCTACAATGAGCAGTTCTTC
clone_size: -; d_call: -; v_call: TRBV13; j_call: TRBJ2-7; cdr3_aa: CASSFLYGLVGREQYF; cdr3_nt: TGTGCCAGCAGCTTCCTCTACGGGCTGGTGGGGAGGGAGCAGTACTTC
clone_size: many; d_call: -; v_call: TRBV27; j_call: TRBJ2-7; cdr3_aa: CASSLQSLRYEQYF; cdr3_nt: TGTGCCAGCAGTCTGCAGTCCCTTAGGTACGAGCAGTACTTC
clone_size: -; d_call: TRBD1; v_call: TRBV12-3/TRBV12-4; j_call: TRBJ1-1; cdr3_aa: CASSFKGAAFF; cdr3_nt: TGTGCCAGCAGTTTTAAGGGGGCAGCTTTCTTT
clone_size: few; d_call: TRBD1; v_call: TRBV11-3; j_call: TRBJ2-7; cdr3_aa: CASSLRTGYEQYF; cdr3_nt: TGTGCCAGCAGCCTCCGGACAGGCTACGAGCAGTACTTC
clone_size: -; d_call: -; v_call: TRBV12-3/TRBV12-4; j_call: TRBJ2-1; cdr3_aa: CASSYGQFNEQFF; cdr3_nt: TGTGCCAGCAGTTACGGGCAGTTTAATGAGCAGTTCTTC
clone_size: many; d_call: TRBD2; v_call: TRBV28; j_call: TRBJ2-3; cdr3_aa: CASSLVLAGPDTQYF; cdr3_nt: TGTGCCAGCAGTTTAGTACTAGCGGGTCCAGATACGCAGTATTTT
clone_size: few; d_call: -; v_call: TRBV28; j_call: TRBJ2-7; cdr3_aa: CASSLSHPPSRIYEQYF; cdr3_nt: TGTGCCAGCAGTTTATCCCACCCCCCGTCGCGTATCTACGAGCAGTACTTC
clone_size: many; d_call: -; v_call: TRBV5-6; j_call: TRBJ2-3; cdr3_aa: CASSPWGPDTQYF; cdr3_nt: TGTGCCAGCAGCCCGTGGGGACCAGATACGCAGTATTTT
clone_size: -; d_call: -; v_call: TRBV12-3/TRBV12-4; j_call: TRBJ2-1; cdr3_aa: CTSSLRVEQFF; cdr3_nt: TGTACCAGCAGTTTAAGGGTTGAGCAGTTCTTC
clone_size: -; d_call: TRBD2; v_call: TRBV7-8; j_call: TRBJ2-1; cdr3_aa: CASSFPRDYGSYNEQIF; cdr3_nt: TGTGCCAGCAGCTTCCCCCGGGACTACGGCTCCTACAATGAGCAGATCTTC
clone_size: -; d_call: TRBD2; v_call: TRBV28; j_call: TRBJ2-7; cdr3_aa: CASSLRELFSPGLRAREYEQYF; cdr3_nt: TGTGCCAGCAGTCTCCGGGAACTTTTCTCTCCGGGACTAAGAGCGCGGGAATACGAGCAGTACTTC
clone_size: -; d_call: -; v_call: TRBV4-3; j_call: TRBJ1-3; cdr3_aa: CASSPETVPFSGNTIYF; cdr3_nt: TGCGCCAGCAGCCCGGAGACAGTTCCTTTCTCTGGAAACACCATATATTTT
clone_size: many; d_call: TRBD2; v_call: TRBV7-2; j_call: TRBJ2-2; cdr3_aa: CASSYEVLAGANTGELFF; cdr3_nt: TGTGCCAGCAGCTACGAGGTCCTAGCGGGAGCTAACACCGGGGAGCTGTTTTTT
clone_size: many; d_call: -; v_call: TRBV7-6; j_call: TRBJ2-3; cdr3_aa: CASSSQNDTQYF; cdr3_nt: TGTGCCAGCAGCTCACAGAACGATACGCAGTATTTT
clone_size: few; d_call: TRBD2; v_call: TRBV4-3; j_call: TRBJ2-5; cdr3_aa: CASSQGTSGRETQYF; cdr3_nt: TGCGCCAGCAGCCAGGGGACTAGCGGGAGAGAGACCCAGTACTTC
clone_size: -; d_call: TRBD1; v_call: TRBV2; j_call: TRBJ2-1; cdr3_aa: CARTGRSYNEQFF; cdr3_nt: TGTGCCAGGACAGGGCGCTCCTACAATGAGCAGTTCTTC
clone_size: -; d_call: -; v_call: TRBV9; j_call: TRBJ2-1; cdr3_aa: CASSATWNEQFF; cdr3_nt: TGTGCCAGCAGCGCCACATGGAATGAGCAGTTCTTC
clone_size: many; d_call: -; v_call: TRBV2; j_call: TRBJ2-3; cdr3_aa: CASSVDTDTQYF; cdr3_nt: TGTGCCAGCAGTGTTGACACAGATACGCAGTATTTT
clone_size: -; d_call: -; v_call: TRBV27; j_call: TRBJ1-1; cdr3_aa: CASKQLGIEAFF; cdr3_nt: TGTGCCAGCAAACAGTTGGGTATTGAAGCTTTCTTT
clone_size: few; d_call: -; v_call: TRBV6-2/TRBV6-3; j_call: TRBJ2-3; cdr3_aa: CASSYYQGRGTDTQYF; cdr3_nt: TGTGCCAGCAGTTACTACCAGGGGCGCGGCACAGATACGCAGTATTTT
clone_size: many; d_call: -; v_call: TRBV7-8; j_call: TRBJ2-3; cdr3_aa: CASSPLRGLTDTQYF; cdr3_nt: TGTGCCAGCAGCCCTCTCCGGGGTCTAACAGATACGCAGTATTTT